One T cell receptor beta chain is described in this entry. A much larger clone lies a single base off, so this may be a read error. J gave up 2 bases and V 7 bases, and 4 bases lay outside the gene matches. This CDR3 has 13 amino acids. The data were obtained in a study of blood T cell repertoires in COVID-19. Overall study: Samples came from the United States, Italy and Spain, spanning acute and convalescent COVID-19. From T cells, B-cell-depleted T cells, or PBMCs came the material, which was cDNA or gDNA.

Original methodology: Estimation of nucleated cell counts relied on the amplification of reference gene primers. TCRdb's table, derived via immunoSEQ multiplex PCR, lists solely in-frame clones and lacks some. V, J and clone size derive from that table, while D and trimming were established from the DNA sequence. In the table there are 300,000 to 400,000 clones, about 91% of which are singletons. The chain couples TRBV12-3 or TRBV12-4 to TRBJ1-2, with 7 bases that match TRBD1. The sample taken for sequencing was peripheral blood. This receptor was taken from a woman aged 25 to 39 with COVID-19, enrolled during active disease. CDR3 nucleotides: TGTGCCAGCAACCGACAGGGAAACTATGGCTACACCTTC. Protein: CASNRQGNYGYTF.